The 25 T cell receptor beta chains below all came from one sample that was sequenced in a study of T cells after yellow fever vaccination. TCRdb re-analysed the 5' RACE reads in MiXCR, keeping a single row per CDR3 protein. This table holds 25,000 to 30,000 distinct CDR3 sequences, less than 5.5% found once. This material consisted of CD8+ T cells sorted from PBMCs, taken 10 days after the yellow fever booster vaccination. All receptors derive from a man aged 25 to 45 who received the YFV17D yellow fever vaccine.

Many counts were recorded for this clonotype. The V call is TRBV7-8, the J call TRBJ2-1, with 8 bases lining up with TRBD1. The V gene end was trimmed by 5 bases and the J gene end by 0 bases; junction bases not matched to a gene: 9. Germline V gene sequence: CDR1 SGHVS, CDR2 FQNEAQ. The CDR3 totals 17 residues. The CDR3 reads CASSPPRTGSSYNEQFF. The DNA for the CDR3 is TGTGCCAGCAGCCCCCCCAGGACAGGGAGCTCCTACAATGAGCAGTTCTTC.

Many counts were recorded for this clonotype. The gene calls are TRBV7-9 and TRBJ2-5, with a possible D match to TRBD1 (6 bases). The germline CDR1 and CDR2 sequences are SEHNR and FQNEAQ (reference sequence). V was pared by 8 bases and J by 6 bases, with 13 bases between. The CDR3 runs 12 residues. The chain's CDR3 is CASGRGAQTQYF. The CDR3 nucleotides are TGTGCCAGCGGCAGGGGTGCACAGACCCAGTACTTC.

This clonotype is deemed medium-sized (0.01 to 0.1%). The chain recombines TRBV10-3 with TRBJ2-7; maybe TRBD1 (5 bases). Germline CDR1 and CDR2: ENHRY and SYGVKD. The CDR3 totals 13 residues. The V end was cut by 2 bases, the J end by 3 bases, with 8 bases between. In DNA form, the CDR3 reads TGTGCCATCAGTGAGAGGGGAAGCTACGAGCAGTACTTC. Its protein product is CAISERGSYEQYF.

The chain combines TRBV15 with TRBJ2-7; no clear D. The CDR3 runs to 12 residues. V was trimmed by 5 bases and J by 6 bases, leaving 11 bases between them. The germline V gene encodes CDR1 LNHNV and CDR2 YYDKDF (reference sequence). CDR3 region: CATSLDVGEQYF. The CDR3 DNA sequence: TGTGCCACCAGCTTAGACGTAGGCGAGCAGTACTTC.

This clonotype has a count of ten or more. The chain uses TRBV29-1 and TRBJ2-2; no firm D call. The V gene's germline CDR1 is SQVTM and CDR2 ANQGSEA. V shed 7 bases and J shed 6 bases, with 6 bases lying between them. The CDR3 covers 10 residues. The chain's CDR3 is CSAGSGELFF. CDR3 coding DNA: TGCAGCGCCGGCTCCGGGGAGCTGTTTTTT.

The sample holds many counts of this clonotype. The genes are TRBV6-2 or TRBV6-3 and TRBJ2-1; 10 bases are a match to TRBD2. V dropped 10 bases and J dropped 7; count of bases not matched to a gene: 13. Germline CDR1 and CDR2: MNHEY and SVGEGT. CDR3 size: 15 residues. The CDR3 nucleotides read TGTGCCACCACTATTCTAGCGGGAGTGGATAATGAGCAGTTCTTC. It yields the protein CATTILAGVDNEQFF.

As regards this clonotype: This may come from a read error, since a much larger clone is one base off. The chain has TRBV9 and TRBJ2-7, with D unclear. V lost 0 bases, J lost 0 bases, and 7 bases lay in between. Germline V gene lookup returns CDR1 SGDLS and CDR2 YYNGEE. This CDR3 contains 14 residues. CDR3 amino acids: CASSVGGFSYEQYF. The CDR3 nucleotides read TGTGCCAGCAGCGTAGGTGGATTCTCCTACGAGCAGTACTTC.

This clonotype has at least ten counts. The chain couples TRBV12-3 or TRBV12-4 to TRBJ2-7; no firm D call. V gave up 2 bases and J gave up 4 bases, with 15 bases separating them. This CDR3 is built from 15 residues. In DNA, the CDR3 is TGTGCCAGCAGTTTAATGGCCCTCGCCGGGTACGAGCAGTACTTC. The encoded protein is CASSLMALAGYEQYF.

The gene calls are TRBV6-2 or TRBV6-3 and TRBJ2-7; 7 bases match TRBD1. CDR1 MNHEY and CDR2 SVGEGT come from the germline V gene. The CDR3 totals 14 residues. J lost 6 bases, V lost 4 bases, and 9 bases had no gene match. CDR3 nucleotide sequence: TGTGCCAGCAGTTTTTCCGGGACAGTAGGCGAGCAGTACTTC. Amino acids: CASSFSGTVGEQYF.

This clonotype was seen ten or more times. This chain uses TRBV27 with TRBJ2-1; possible D gene TRBD1, 5 bases. V lost 0 bases and J lost 1, with 7 bases in between. This CDR3 is built from 15 residues. CDR1 is MNHEY and CDR2 is SMNVEV in the germline V gene (reference sequence). For the CDR3, the DNA is TGTGCCAGCAGTTTATCGGCAGGGTCCTACAATGAGCAGTTCTTC. As protein: CASSLSAGSYNEQFF.

There are many counts of this clonotype. The chain couples TRBV6-1 to TRBJ2-1; the match to TRBD2 covers 10 bases. The trim removed 4 bases at V and 5 bases at J, leaving 5 bases unmatched. Per the germline V gene, CDR1 is MNHNS and CDR2 is SASEGT. The CDR3 runs 15 residues. This CDR3 is CASSGGLAVDNEQFF. CDR3 sequence (DNA): TGTGCCAGCAGTGGAGGACTAGCGGTCGACAATGAGCAGTTCTTC.

Many counts were recorded for this clonotype. The rearrangement uses TRBV10-2 and TRBJ2-1; 12 positions agree with TRBD2. CDR1 is WSHSY, CDR2 SAAADI, per germline. The V and J ends lost 2 bases and 4 bases, in that order; junction bases with no gene match: 9. The CDR3 spans 18 residues. The CDR3 region is CASSEGTSGSDRYNEQFF. The CDR3 DNA reads as TGCGCCAGCAGTGAGGGGACTAGCGGGTCCGATCGGTACAATGAGCAGTTCTTC.

The sample holds many counts of this clonotype. The CDR3 reads CASNPWASGIGDTQYF. The CDR3, as DNA: TGTGCCAGCAACCCTTGGGCTAGCGGGATCGGAGATACGCAGTATTTT. The chain is built from TRBV5-5 and TRBJ2-3; 9 bases are a match to TRBD2. The ends lost 6 bases at V and 5 bases at J; junction bases unmatched: 13. CDR1 and CDR2 from the germline V gene are SGHKS and YYEKEE (reference sequence). The CDR3 spans 16 residues.

This clonotype occurred many times. V usage is TRBV7-6 and J usage is TRBJ2-1, with 13 nucleotides matching TRBD2. J was trimmed by 8 bases and V by 4 bases; bases with no gene match: 5. Germline loops: CDR1 SGHVS, CDR2 FNYEAQ. The CDR3 spans 15 residues. The CDR3 loop reads CASSWTSGSRDEQFF. In DNA form, the CDR3 reads TGTGCCAGCAGCTGGACTAGCGGGAGTAGAGATGAGCAGTTCTTC.

The sample holds many counts of this clonotype. This chain uses TRBV30 with TRBJ2-7, with TRBD2 as a possible D gene (6 bases). Trimming removed 3 bases from V and 9 bases from J, with 36 bases in between. The CDR3 loop spans 19 amino acids. Germline-derived CDR1 and CDR2 are GTSNPN and SVGIG (reference sequence). The CDR3 region is CAWSAPEEGLSTTLYGQYF. The CDR3 DNA reads as TGTGCCTGGAGCGCTCCGGAGGAGGGTCTCTCTACTACCCTCTATGGGCAGTACTTC.

In its sample, this clonotype was seen many times. The chain joins TRBV6-2 or TRBV6-3 to TRBJ2-7; tentative D call: TRBD2 (7 bases). Germline-derived CDR1 and CDR2 are MNHEY and SVGEGT. The CDR3 consists of 16 residues. The V gene lost 2 bases and the J gene lost 2 bases, with 16 bases spanning the gap. The CDR3 spells CASSYDFAGAAYEQYF. As DNA, the CDR3 is TGTGCCAGCAGTTACGATTTCGCGGGGGCGGCCTACGAGCAGTACTTC.

This clonotype was picked up a small number of times. The chain recombines TRBV7-2 with TRBJ2-5; no definite D call. The CDR3 spans 14 residues. V gave up 1 base and J gave up 3 bases, with 9 bases separating them. CDR1 is SGHTA and CDR2 is FQGNSA in the germline V gene. The CDR3 loop reads CASSLDGVEETQYF. In nucleotides, the CDR3 is TGTGCCAGCAGCTTAGATGGGGTGGAAGAGACCCAGTACTTC.

J is TRBJ2-3 and V is TRBV12-3 or TRBV12-4, with a tentative D call TRBD2 (6 bases). The germline V and J ends were trimmed by 6 bases and 3 bases, with 19 bases remaining between them. This CDR3 contains 16 residues. The CDR3 coding sequence is TGTGCCAGCAGCACCGAGACTAGAGGGTGGACAGATACGCAGTATTTT. Residues: CASSTETRGWTDTQYF.

This clonotype has ten or more counts. The J gene is TRBJ2-7, the V gene TRBV27; D is unresolved. This CDR3 has 13 amino acids. V lost 2 bases to trimming and J lost 1 base, with 6 bases between them. The V gene's germline CDR1 is MNHEY and CDR2 SMNVEV (reference sequence). The CDR3 nucleotides are TGTGCCAGCAGTTTAGGCCCGTCCTACGAGCAGTACTTC. Translating gives CASSLGPSYEQYF.

This clonotype was counted many times. The rearrangement joins TRBV11-2 to TRBJ1-1; D unresolved. V lost 5 bases and J lost 1, with 8 bases in between. Germline V gene lookup returns CDR1 SGHAT and CDR2 FQNNGV. This CDR3 is 13 amino acids long. The CDR3 region has the DNA TGTGCCAGCAGCCCCCAGAGGAACACTGAAGCTTTCTTT. It specifies CASSPQRNTEAFF.

This clonotype has a count of ten or more. The genes are TRBV19 and TRBJ2-2, with D perhaps TRBD1 (6 bases). Germline-derived CDR1 and CDR2 are LNHDA and SQIVND (reference sequence). Trimming stripped 6 bases from V and 2 bases from J, with 19 bases between. The CDR3 consists of 17 residues. Written as DNA, the CDR3 is TGTGCCAGTAGCCCGGTCCCACGACAGGAAAACACCGGGGAGCTGTTTTTT. This sequence encodes CASSPVPRQENTGELFF.

This clonotype was counted many times. The chain recombines TRBV4-1 with TRBJ2-7; D may match TRBD1 or TRBD2 (5 bases each). Germline CDR1 MGHRA, CDR2 YSYEKL. This CDR3 has 16 residues. V was clipped by 1 base and J by 4 bases, with 17 bases between them. The CDR3 DNA follows: TGCGCCAGCAGCCAAGTCCGGGGCAGTACGCAATACGAGCAGTACTTC. It encodes CASSQVRGSTQYEQYF.

This clonotype was observed at least ten times. This chain uses TRBV6-6 with TRBJ2-7; TRBD1 might be the D (6 bases). In germline, CDR1 is MNHNY, CDR2 SVGAGI (reference sequence). V was cut by 2 bases and J by 6 bases, with 11 bases left in between. The CDR3 contains 13 residues. CDR3 nucleotides: TGTGCCAGCAGTTACGGACAGACTCTCGAGCAGTACTTC. As protein: CASSYGQTLEQYF.

This clonotype was picked up many times. This chain uses TRBV12-3 or TRBV12-4 with TRBJ1-2, with a tentative D call TRBD1 (5 bases). This CDR3 is built from 11 residues. With 6 bases removed from V and 5 bases from J, the gap between germline ends came to 7 bases. In nucleotides, the CDR3 is TGTGCCAGCAGCACAGGATATGGCTACACCTTC. It is translated as CASSTGYGYTF.

This clonotype was recorded many times. The chain has TRBV29-1 and TRBJ2-3, with D possibly matching TRBD2 (5 bases). Germline assignment: CDR1 SQVTM and CDR2 ANQGSEA. This CDR3 contains 14 residues. Trimming removed 4 bases from V and 3 bases from J, with 14 bases in between. CDR3 nucleotides: TGCAGCGTTGTCGGAGGCGGACCGACAGATACGCAGTATTTT. Protein sequence: CSVVGGGPTDTQYF.